This TCR beta chain was sequenced during a study of regulatory T cells in long-lasting Graves disease. Turning to the study itself: Graves' patients, newly diagnosed, had taken antithyroid drugs under 3 months.

Documented time point: newly diagnosed GD, antithyroid drugs for less than 3 months. Making the TCR library involved RNA that had been extracted from PBMCs. Each of the patients was recruited from an endocrinology department situated in Xi'an, China. To make TCR beta libraries, researchers used iRepertoire HTBI primers and Arm-PCR of CDR3 regions. Via MiXCR, TCRdb re-called the multiplex PCR reads, giving one row per CDR3 protein. The sample has 350,000 to 500,000 distinct CDR3 sequences, around 15% seen once. This CDR3 comprises 18 residues. The V segment lost 4 bases and the J segment 0 bases; nucleotides outside the gene matches: 11. In germline, CDR1 is LGHDT, CDR2 YNNKEL (reference sequence). The sample was also linked to a second study, of T cells in Graves' hyperthyroidism and ophthalmopathy. That study adds: HTBI primers were the set used in a first-round RT-PCR of the TCR CDR3. Most thyroid clonotypes expanded above 0.001 appeared in blood too.

This TCR was sampled from a woman in her 50s with Graves disease. The source was peripheral blood mononuclear cells (PBMCs), collected at new diagnosis, from a patient treated with antithyroid drugs. The chain recombines TRBV3-1 with TRBJ2-1, with 8 bases identical to TRBD2. The CDR3 DNA reads TGTGCCAGCAGCCTTAAGCGGCTAGCGGGCGGCTCCTACAATGAGCAGTTCTTC. This translates into CASSLKRLAGGSYNEQFF.